This T cell receptor (beta chain) came from a study of breast tumors, draining lymph nodes, adjacent tissues (dated by TCRdb to the mid-2010s). With regard to the full study: Breast cancer patients provided tumor, adjacent nontumor tissue and axillary lymph nodes, and the study compared the TCR beta repertoires across these three sources. The study was designed to assess the relationships and possible T-cell exchange between tumor, surrounding tissue and draining lymph node repertoires in human breast cancer. What the work shows at the level of the full study, not this receptor alone: In luminal-like breast cancer, tumor and nontumor tissue repertoires resembled each other significantly more than in basal-like breast cancer. The conclusion that tumor T cells originate in lymph nodes was framed as consistent with a hypothesis rather than directly demonstrated. Tumor T-cell repertoires showed less diversity than lymph node repertoires and more diversity than nontumor tissue repertoires, and tumor T-cell repertoires showed preferential V and J gene usage. A scenario in which most tumor T cells derive from the lymph node and then expand within tumor tissue was judged to be consistent with the data.

This clonotype was detected many times. What antigen it recognizes has not been identified. No base qualities exist here, and no much larger clone lies one base off it. CDR1 is given as SGHVS and CDR2 as FQNEAQ, both from the germline V gene. Trimming leaves V shorter by 7 bases and J shorter by 4 bases, with the junction holding 4 bases beyond the gene matches. From the cysteine through the phenylalanine, the CDR3 covers 13 amino acids. Only the CDR3 DNA is retained, 39 bases long and in frame from the first base. The sample was run on an Illumina HiSeq 2000. Multiplex PCR amplification was used to generate the TCR beta chain libraries. The amplified TCR beta chain products were analyzed by high-throughput sequencing. The public reads were run again by TCRdb, first through fastp at Q25 and then through MiXCR, and only productive beta chains were kept. Each entry is one CDR3 protein sequence, shown with its most common DNA and genes. The sample profile shows around 130,000 distinct CDR3 sequences; around a third of them were found once. The leading ten clones occupy less than 2.5% of the sample.

Lymph node samples were obtained from the axillary draining lymph nodes of breast cancer patients. Specimen: axillary lymph node tissue. The clonotype originates from a female donor with breast cancer. Some clones in this sample may be carry-over from other donors' samples. The rearranged chain carries TRBV7-8 and TRBJ1-2; 9 central bases correspond to TRBD1. The CDR3 protein sequence reads: CASTGQGSYGYTF. The DNA sequence is TGTGCCAGCACGGGACAGGGTAGCTATGGCTACACCTTC.